The source of this T cell receptor (beta chain) is a study of shared clonotypes between healthy human individuals. The overall study: Per-donor plates numbered three CD4 naive, three CD4 memory, two CD8 naive and one CD8 memory. Points from the study as a whole: The rarefaction results pointed to incomplete sorted-subset sequencing despite large depth.

The protocol was immunoSEQ multiplex PCR, while the TCRdb copy is restricted to in-frame clones and leaves out a portion. The sample contains 2 million to 3 million clones, approximately 92% of which appear only once. Concerning this clone itself: The antigen is undetermined.

The source is a man aged 18 to 29 in good health. Sequencing input: naive CD4+ T cells sorted from blood. Subset indicated: CD45RA+ positively selected.

The DNA for the CDR3 is TGTGCCAGCAGCTTTTTCTATGGCTACACCTTC. Translation: CASSFFYGYTF. This rearrangement joins TRBV7-9 to TRBJ1-2; unclear D gene. The germline CDR1 and CDR2 sequences are SEHNR and FQNEAQ (reference sequence). The ends were cut back, 3 bases at V and 4 bases at J, with 3 bases in the middle. The CDR3 is made up of 11 amino acids.